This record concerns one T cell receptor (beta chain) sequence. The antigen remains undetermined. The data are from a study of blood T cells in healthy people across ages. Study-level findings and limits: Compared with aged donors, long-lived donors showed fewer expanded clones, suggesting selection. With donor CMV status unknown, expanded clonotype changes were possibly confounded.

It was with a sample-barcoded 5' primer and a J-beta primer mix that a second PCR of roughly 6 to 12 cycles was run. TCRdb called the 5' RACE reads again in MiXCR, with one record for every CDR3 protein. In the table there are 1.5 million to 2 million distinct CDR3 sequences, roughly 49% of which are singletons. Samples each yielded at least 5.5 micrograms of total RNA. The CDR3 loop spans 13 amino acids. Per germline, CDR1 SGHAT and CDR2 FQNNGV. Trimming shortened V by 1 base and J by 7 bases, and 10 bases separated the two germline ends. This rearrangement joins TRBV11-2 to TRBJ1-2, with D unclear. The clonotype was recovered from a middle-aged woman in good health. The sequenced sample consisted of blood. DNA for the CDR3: TGTGCCAGCAGCTTAGCTTTGTCGGGTGGCTACACCTTC. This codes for CASSLALSGGYTF.